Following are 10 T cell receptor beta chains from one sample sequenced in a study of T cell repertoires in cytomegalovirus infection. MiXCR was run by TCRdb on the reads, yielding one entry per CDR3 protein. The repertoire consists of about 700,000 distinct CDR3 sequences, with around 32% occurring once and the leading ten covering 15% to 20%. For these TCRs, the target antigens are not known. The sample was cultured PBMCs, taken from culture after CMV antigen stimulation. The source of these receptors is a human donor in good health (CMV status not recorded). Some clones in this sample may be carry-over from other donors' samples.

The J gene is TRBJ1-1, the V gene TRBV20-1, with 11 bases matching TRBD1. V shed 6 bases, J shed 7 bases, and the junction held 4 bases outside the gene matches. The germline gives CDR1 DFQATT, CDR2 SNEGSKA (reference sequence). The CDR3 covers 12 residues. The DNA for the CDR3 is TGCAGTGCGGGGGACAGGGGGAATGAAGCTTTCTTT. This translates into CSAGDRGNEAFF.

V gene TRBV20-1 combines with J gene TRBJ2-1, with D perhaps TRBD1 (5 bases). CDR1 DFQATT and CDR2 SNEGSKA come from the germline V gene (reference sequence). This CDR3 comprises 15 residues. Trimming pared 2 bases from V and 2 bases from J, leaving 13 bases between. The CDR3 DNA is TGCAGTGCTAGAAGACAGACTGGGACCTACAATGAGCAGTTCTTC. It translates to CSARRQTGTYNEQFF.

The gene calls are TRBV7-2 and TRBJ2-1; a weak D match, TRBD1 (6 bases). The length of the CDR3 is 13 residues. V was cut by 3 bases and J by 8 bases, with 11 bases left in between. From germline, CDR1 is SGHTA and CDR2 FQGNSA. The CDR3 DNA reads TGTGCCAGCAGCTTTTACAGGGACGATGAGCAGTTCTTC. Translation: CASSFYRDDEQFF.

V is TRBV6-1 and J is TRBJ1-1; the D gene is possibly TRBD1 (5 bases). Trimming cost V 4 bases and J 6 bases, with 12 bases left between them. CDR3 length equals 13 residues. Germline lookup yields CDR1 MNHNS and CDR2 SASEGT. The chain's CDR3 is CASSGRGTAEAFF. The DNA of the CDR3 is TGTGCCAGCAGTGGACGGGGGACTGCTGAAGCTTTCTTT.

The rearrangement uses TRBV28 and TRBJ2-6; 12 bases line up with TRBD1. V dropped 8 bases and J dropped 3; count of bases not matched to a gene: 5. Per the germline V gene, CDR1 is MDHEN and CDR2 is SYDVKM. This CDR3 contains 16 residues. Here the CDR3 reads CASGGTGGGGANVLTF. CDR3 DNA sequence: TGTGCCAGCGGGGGGACAGGGGGCGGTGGGGCCAACGTCCTGACTTTC.

The CDR3, as DNA: TGTGCCAGCTCTCGACGGGACAGGAACTACGAGCAGTACTTC. The encoded protein is CASSRRDRNYEQYF. This chain links TRBV18 with TRBJ2-7; 8 bases are shared with TRBD1. CDR3 size: 14 residues. Germline assignment: CDR1 KGHSH and CDR2 LQKENI. J was trimmed by 3 bases and V by 6 bases; bases with no gene match: 7. Looking up the rest from reference TRBV18 and TRBJ2-7 gives the full variable domain: NAGVMQNPRHLVRRRGQEARLRCSPMKGHSHVYWYRQLPEEGLKFMVYLQKENIIDESGMPKERFSAEFPKEGPSILRIQQVVRGDSAAYFCASSRRDRNYEQYFGPGTRLTVT.

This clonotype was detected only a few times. The CDR3 region has the DNA TGTGCCAGCAGTTTAAATCGTGGGCAGGGGGGAAGCTCCTATAATTCACCCCTCCACTTT. It yields the protein CASSLNRGQGGSSYNSPLHF. The chain carries TRBV28 and TRBJ1-6; TRBD1 matches at 7 bases. The CDR3 runs 20 residues. Germline V gives CDR1 MDHEN, CDR2 SYDVKM. V shed 2 bases, J shed 0 bases, and the junction held 13 bases outside the gene matches.

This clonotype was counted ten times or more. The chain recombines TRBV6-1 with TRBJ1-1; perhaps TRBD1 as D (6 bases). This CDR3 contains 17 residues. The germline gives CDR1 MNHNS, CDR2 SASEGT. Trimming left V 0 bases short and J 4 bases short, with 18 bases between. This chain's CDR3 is CASSEASGTSGGTEAFF. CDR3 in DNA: TGTGCCAGCAGTGAAGCAAGCGGGACATCGGGAGGCACTGAAGCTTTCTTT.

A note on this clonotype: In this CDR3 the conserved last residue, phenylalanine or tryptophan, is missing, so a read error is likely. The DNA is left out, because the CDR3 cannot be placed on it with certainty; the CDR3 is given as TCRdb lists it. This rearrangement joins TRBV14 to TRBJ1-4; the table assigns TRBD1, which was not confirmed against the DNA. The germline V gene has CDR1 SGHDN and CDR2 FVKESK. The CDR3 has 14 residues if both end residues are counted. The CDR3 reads CASSQDKSRTARAV.

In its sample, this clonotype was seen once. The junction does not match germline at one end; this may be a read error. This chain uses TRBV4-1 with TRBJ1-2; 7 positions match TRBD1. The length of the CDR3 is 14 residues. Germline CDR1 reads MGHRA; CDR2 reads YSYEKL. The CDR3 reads CASSQVPGGYGYTF. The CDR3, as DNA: TGTGCCAGCAGCCAAGTGCCAGGGGGTTACGGCTACACCTTC.